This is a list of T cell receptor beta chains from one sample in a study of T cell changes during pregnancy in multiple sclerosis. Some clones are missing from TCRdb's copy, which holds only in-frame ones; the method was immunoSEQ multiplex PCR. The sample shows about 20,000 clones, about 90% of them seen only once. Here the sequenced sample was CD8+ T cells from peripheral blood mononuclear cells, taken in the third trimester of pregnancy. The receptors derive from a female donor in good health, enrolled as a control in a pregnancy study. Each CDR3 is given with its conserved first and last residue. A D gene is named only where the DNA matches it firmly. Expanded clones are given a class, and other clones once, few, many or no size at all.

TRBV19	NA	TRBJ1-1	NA	CASSMSFRSNTEAFF	TGTGCCAGTAGTATGAGTTTCCGCTCGAACACTGAAGCTTTCTTT
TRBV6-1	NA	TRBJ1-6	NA	CASGTTGENSPLHF	TGTGCCAGCGGCACGACAGGAGAGAATTCACCCCTCCACTTT
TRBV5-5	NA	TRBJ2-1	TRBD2	CASSLFAGVEEQFF	TGTGCCAGCAGCTTGTTTGCGGGAGTAGAGGAGCAGTTCTTC
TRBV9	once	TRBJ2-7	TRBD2	CASSVGAMVASGIYEQYF	TGTGCCAGCAGCGTAGGGGCGATGGTGGCTAGCGGGATCTACGAGCAGTACTTC
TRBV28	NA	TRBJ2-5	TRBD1	CASSGPTGVGETQYF	TGTGCCAGCAGCGGACCTACAGGGGTCGGGGAGACCCAGTACTTC
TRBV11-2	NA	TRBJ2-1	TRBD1	CASSRDRDGQFF	TGTGCCAGCAGTAGGGACAGGGATGGGCAGTTCTTC
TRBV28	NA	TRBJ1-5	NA	CASSSLNQPQHF	TGTGCCAGCAGTTCCCTAAATCAGCCCCAGCATTTT
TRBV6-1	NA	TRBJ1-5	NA	CASSEEGQFYSNQPQHF	TGTGCCAGCAGTGAAGAAGGACAGTTCTATAGCAATCAGCCCCAGCATTTT
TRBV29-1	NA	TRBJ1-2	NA	CSVLMGHIGYTF	TGCAGCGTCCTAATGGGCCATATTGGCTACACCTTC
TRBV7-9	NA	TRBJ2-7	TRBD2	CASSVTSGGQSSYEQYF	TGTGCCAGCAGCGTCACTAGCGGGGGGCAGAGCTCCTACGAGCAGTACTTC
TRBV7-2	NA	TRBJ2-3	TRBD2	CASSSGSGVRDTQYF	TGTGCCAGCAGCTCAGGGAGCGGGGTACGAGATACGCAGTATTTT
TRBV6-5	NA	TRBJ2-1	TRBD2	CASSYPGGGNEQFF	TGTGCCAGCAGTTACCCCGGGGGGGGGAATGAGCAGTTCTTC
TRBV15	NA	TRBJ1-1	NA	CATSPSFGKGDAFF	TGTGCCACCAGCCCCTCATTCGGAAAAGGGGATGCTTTCTTT
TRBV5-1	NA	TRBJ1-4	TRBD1	CASSLGTGTNEKLFF	TGCGCCAGCAGCTTGGGGACAGGGACGAATGAAAAACTGTTTTTT
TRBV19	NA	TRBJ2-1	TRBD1	CASSTYRGRSYNEQFF	TGTGCCAGTAGTACGTACAGGGGGCGGTCCTACAATGAGCAGTTCTTC
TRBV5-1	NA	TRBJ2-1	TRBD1	CASSWSGTDPPNEQFF	TGCGCCAGCAGCTGGTCCGGGACAGACCCCCCCAATGAGCAGTTCTTC
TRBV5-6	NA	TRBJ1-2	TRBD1	CASSSTGSNYGYTF	TGTGCCAGCAGCTCGACAGGGAGTAACTATGGCTACACCTTC
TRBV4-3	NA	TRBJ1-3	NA	CASSQDAGASLLSGNTIYF	TGCGCCAGCAGCCAAGATGCGGGAGCATCTTTACTTTCTGGAAACACCATATATTTT
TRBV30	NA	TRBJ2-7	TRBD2	CAWSGLAGSYEQYF	TGTGCCTGGAGTGGGCTAGCGGGCTCCTACGAGCAGTACTTC
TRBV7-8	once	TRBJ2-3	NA	CASSLTSDLVTDTQYF	TGTGCCAGCAGCTTAACCTCGGATCTAGTTACAGATACGCAGTATTTT
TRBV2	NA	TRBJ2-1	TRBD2	CASPQREGLDEQFF	TGTGCCAGCCCCCAACGGGAGGGCCTAGATGAGCAGTTCTTC
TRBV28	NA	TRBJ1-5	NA	CASSLGGANQPQHF	TGTGCCAGCAGTTTAGGAGGGGCTAATCAGCCCCAGCATTTT
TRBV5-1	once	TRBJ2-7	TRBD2	CASSGLLLAGARDEQYF	TGCGCCAGCAGCGGTTTACTACTAGCGGGGGCCAGAGACGAGCAGTACTTC
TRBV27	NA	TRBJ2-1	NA	CASSSYYDEQFF	TGTGCCAGCAGTTCTTACTACGATGAGCAGTTCTTC
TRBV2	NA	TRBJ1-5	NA	CASSERYSNQPQHF	TGTGCCAGCAGTGAGAGATATAGCAATCAGCCCCAGCATTTT
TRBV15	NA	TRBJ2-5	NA	CATSRDSLITQYF	TGTGCCACCAGCAGAGACTCCCTTATTACCCAGTACTTC
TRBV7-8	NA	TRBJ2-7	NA	CASSLSRGLSSYEQYF	TGTGCCAGCAGCTTAAGCAGAGGGCTCAGCTCCTACGAGCAGTACTTC
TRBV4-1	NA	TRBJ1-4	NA	CASKDRPATNEKLFF	TGCGCCAGCAAGGACAGACCTGCAACTAATGAAAAACTGTTTTTT
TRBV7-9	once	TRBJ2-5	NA	CASSLDRERETQYF	TGTGCCAGCAGCTTAGACAGGGAGCGGGAGACCCAGTACTTC
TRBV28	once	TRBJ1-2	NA	CASSPSGGLAWGYTF	TGTGCCAGCAGTCCGTCGGGGGGGTTGGCGTGGGGCTACACCTTC
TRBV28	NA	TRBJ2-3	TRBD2	CASSRLGTSGFTDTQYF	TGTGCCAGCAGCCGCCTCGGGACTAGCGGGTTCACAGATACGCAGTATTTT
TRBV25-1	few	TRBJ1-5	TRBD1	CASGDRGVGQPQHF	TGTGCCAGCGGGGACAGGGGGGTAGGACAGCCCCAGCATTTT
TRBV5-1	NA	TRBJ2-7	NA	CASSFRPDNPQYF	TGCGCCAGCAGCTTCAGGCCAGATAATCCGCAGTACTTC
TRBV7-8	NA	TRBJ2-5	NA	CASAKRPQETQYF	TGTGCCAGCGCAAAGCGGCCCCAAGAGACCCAGTACTTC
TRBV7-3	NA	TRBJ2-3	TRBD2	CASSPSGGGTDTQYF	TGTGCCAGCAGCCCTAGCGGGGGGGGCACAGATACGCAGTATTTT
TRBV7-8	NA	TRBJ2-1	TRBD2	CASSLGSGKAYEQFF	TGTGCCAGCAGCTTAGGTAGCGGGAAGGCCTATGAGCAGTTCTTC
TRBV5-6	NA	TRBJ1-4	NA	CASSLASVGEKLFF	TGTGCCAGCAGCTTGGCCTCCGTCGGGGAAAAACTGTTTTTT
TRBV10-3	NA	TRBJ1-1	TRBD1	CAIRDEQGVGTEAFF	TGTGCCATCAGGGATGAACAGGGGGTTGGCACTGAAGCTTTCTTT
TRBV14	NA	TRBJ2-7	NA	CASSQDEYSPKQYF	TGTGCCAGCAGCCAAGATGAGTATAGCCCCAAGCAGTACTTC
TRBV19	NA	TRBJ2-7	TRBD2	CASHGGYEQYF	TGTGCCAGCCACGGGGGGTACGAGCAGTACTTC
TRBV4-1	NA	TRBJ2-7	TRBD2	CASSQDSLAGAYEQYF	TGCGCCAGCAGCCAAGATTCCCTAGCGGGAGCCTACGAGCAGTACTTC
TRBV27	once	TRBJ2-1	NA	CASSLSGHYEQFF	TGTGCCAGCAGTTTATCGGGGCATTATGAGCAGTTCTTC
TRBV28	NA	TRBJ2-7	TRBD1	CASTPRGGQGADEQYF	TGTGCCAGCACTCCTAGGGGGGGACAGGGGGCTGACGAGCAGTACTTC
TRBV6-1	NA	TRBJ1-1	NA	CASSGGNGWGDTEAFF	TGTGCCAGCAGTGGAGGGAACGGTTGGGGTGACACTGAAGCTTTCTTT
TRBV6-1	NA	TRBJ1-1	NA	CASSEDRVNTEAFF	TGTGCCAGCAGTGAAGATCGGGTGAACACTGAAGCTTTCTTT
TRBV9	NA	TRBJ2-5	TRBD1	CASSVSGTGIETQYF	TGTGCCAGCAGCGTGTCCGGGACAGGGATAGAGACCCAGTACTTC
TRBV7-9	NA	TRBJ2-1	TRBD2	CASSAITSGFLNNEQFF	TGTGCCAGCAGCGCCATTACTAGCGGGTTCCTCAACAATGAGCAGTTCTTC
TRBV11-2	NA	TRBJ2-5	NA	CASTKGGRAGAQYF	TGTGCCAGCACGAAGGGGGGGCGGGCCGGGGCCCAGTACTTC
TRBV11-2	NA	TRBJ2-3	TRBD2	CASSLGLAGAGTDTQYF	TGTGCCAGCAGCTTGGGACTAGCGGGGGCGGGGACAGATACGCAGTATTTT
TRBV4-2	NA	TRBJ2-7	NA	CASSQDNGQSYEQYF	TGTGCCAGCAGCCAAGACAACGGACAGAGCTACGAGCAGTACTTC
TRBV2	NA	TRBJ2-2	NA	CASSGSRNTGELFF	TGTGCCAGCAGTGGAAGTAGAAACACCGGGGAGCTGTTTTTT
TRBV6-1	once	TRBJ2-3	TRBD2	CASSRLAGGTDTQYF	TGTGCCAGCAGTCGACTAGCGGGGGGCACAGATACGCAGTATTTT
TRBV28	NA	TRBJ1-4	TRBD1	CASRPPTGRNEKLFF	TGTGCCAGCAGACCCCCGACAGGGCGTAATGAAAAACTGTTTTTT
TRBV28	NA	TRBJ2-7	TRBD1	CASSTSPDRANEQYF	TGTGCCAGCAGTACATCCCCCGACAGGGCAAACGAGCAGTACTTC